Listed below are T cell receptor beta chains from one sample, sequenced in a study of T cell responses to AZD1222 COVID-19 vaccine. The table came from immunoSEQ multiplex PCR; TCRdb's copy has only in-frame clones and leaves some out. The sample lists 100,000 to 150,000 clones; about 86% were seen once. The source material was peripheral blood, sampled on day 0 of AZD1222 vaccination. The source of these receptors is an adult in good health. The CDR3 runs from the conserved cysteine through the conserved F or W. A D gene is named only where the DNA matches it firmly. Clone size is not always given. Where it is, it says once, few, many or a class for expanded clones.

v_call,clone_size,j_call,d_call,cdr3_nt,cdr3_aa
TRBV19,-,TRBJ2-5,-,TGTGCCAGTAGTGCGAGACAGACCCAGTACTTC,CASSARQTQYF
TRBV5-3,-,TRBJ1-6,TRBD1,TGTGCCAGAAGCCGTTTCGTGATGGGCGGGACAGATAATTCACCCCTCCACTTT,CARSRFVMGGTDNSPLHF
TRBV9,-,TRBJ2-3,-,TGTGCCAGCAGCACCCGACAGGGCACAGATACGCAGTATTTT,CASSTRQGTDTQYF
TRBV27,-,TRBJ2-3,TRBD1,TGTGCCAGCAGGAAACAGGGGTCAGATACGCAGTATTTT,CASRKQGSDTQYF
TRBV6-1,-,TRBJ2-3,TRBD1,TGTGCCAGCAGTGAGACAGGGGGCGCCCCAGATACGCAGTATTTT,CASSETGGAPDTQYF
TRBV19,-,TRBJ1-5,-,TGTGCCAGTAACCATAGGACCTCTAGCAATCAGCCCCAGCATTTT,CASNHRTSSNQPQHF
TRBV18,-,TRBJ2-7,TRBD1,TGTGCCAGCTCACCGGGACAGGGTACGACCTACGAGCAGTACTTC,CASSPGQGTTYEQYF
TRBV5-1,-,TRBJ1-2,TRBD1,TGCGCCAGCAGCACAGGGGGCAGGACTGGCTACACCTTC,CASSTGGRTGYTF
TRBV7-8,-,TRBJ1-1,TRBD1,TGTGCCAGCAGCTCATCCGGACAGGGGGATATGAACACTGAAGCTTTCTTT,CASSSSGQGDMNTEAFF
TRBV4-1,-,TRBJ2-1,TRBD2,TGCGCCAGCAGCCAAGGGGGGACTAGTGTGAATGAGCAGTTCTTC,CASSQGGTSVNEQFF
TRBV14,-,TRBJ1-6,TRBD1,TGTGCCAGCAGCCAGAGGACAGGGAATTCACCCCTCCACTTT,CASSQRTGNSPLHF
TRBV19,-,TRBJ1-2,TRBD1,TGTGCCAGTAGTATCACAGGGGCCGTGGGCTACACCTTC,CASSITGAVGYTF
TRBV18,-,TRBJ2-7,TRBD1,TGTGCCAGCTCACTACAGGGGGTGGGGACCTACGAGCAGTACTTC,CASSLQGVGTYEQYF
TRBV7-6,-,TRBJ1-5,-,TGTGCCAGCAGCTCAAACACCAATCAGCCCCAGCATTTT,CASSSNTNQPQHF
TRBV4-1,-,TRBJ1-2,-,TGCGCCAGCAGCCAAGAAGAAGGGATCGGCTTCACCTTC,CASSQEEGIGFTF
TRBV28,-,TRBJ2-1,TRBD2,TGTGCCAGCAGTTCCGGCCACTTACTAGCGGGAGGGTGGGGTGAGCAGTTCTTC,CASSSGHLLAGGWGEQFF
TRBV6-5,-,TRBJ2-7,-,TGTGCCAGCAGTTACTCCCGGCAGGGACCCTACGAGCAGTACTTC,CASSYSRQGPYEQYF
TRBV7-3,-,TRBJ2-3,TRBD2,TGTGCCAGCAGCCCCCCGGGGGGTACGCAGTATTTT,CASSPPGGTQYF
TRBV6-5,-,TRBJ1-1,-,TGTGCCAGCCAGCGGGCGTTGAACACTGAAGCTTTCTTT,CASQRALNTEAFF
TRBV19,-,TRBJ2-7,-,TGTGCCAGTAGTATATCATCAGGGAACGAGCAGTACTTC,CASSISSGNEQYF
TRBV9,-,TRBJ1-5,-,TGTGCCAGCAGCCCTACAGGGTCCAATCAGCCCCAGCATTTT,CASSPTGSNQPQHF
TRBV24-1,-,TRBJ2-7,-,TGTGCCCTATCACCGATCTACGAGCAGTACTTC,CALSPIYEQYF
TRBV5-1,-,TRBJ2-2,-,TGCGCCAGCAGCTTGGGGGAGAAGAACACCGGGGAGCTGTTTTTT,CASSLGEKNTGELFF
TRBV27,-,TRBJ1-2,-,TGTGCCAGCAGTTCGGTTGGTCCCAACTATGGCTACACCTTC,CASSSVGPNYGYTF
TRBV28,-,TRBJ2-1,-,TGTGCCACCCAACTGGTATTCGATGAGCAGTTCTTC,CATQLVFDEQFF
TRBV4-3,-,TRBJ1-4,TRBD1,TGCGCCAGCAGCCAGAATTCCCCGGGACAGGGGGCTGAAAAACTGTTTTTT,CASSQNSPGQGAEKLFF
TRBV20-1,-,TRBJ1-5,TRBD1,TGCAGTGCTAGTTTCGGGACAGGGGGCCGTCAGCCCCAGCATTTT,CSASFGTGGRQPQHF
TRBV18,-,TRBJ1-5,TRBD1,TGTGCCAGCTCACCGAATCAACCGGGACAGAGCAATCAGCCCCAGCATTTT,CASSPNQPGQSNQPQHF
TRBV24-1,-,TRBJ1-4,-,TGTGCCACCGGGGGGAACGCTGGGGGTAGTGATGAAAAACTGTTTTTT,CATGGNAGGSDEKLFF
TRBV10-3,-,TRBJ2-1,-,TGTGCCACGCACGGAGGGGTCCCCTACAATGAGCAGTTCTTC,CATHGGVPYNEQFF
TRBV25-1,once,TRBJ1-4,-,TGTGCCAGCAGTGAATTGGGGGCGTCTGGTGAAAAACTGTTTTTT,CASSELGASGEKLFF
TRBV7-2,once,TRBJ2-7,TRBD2,TGTGCCAGCAGCTCTAGCGGGAGGCCCCTCTACGAGCAGTACTTC,CASSSSGRPLYEQYF
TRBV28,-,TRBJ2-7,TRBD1,TGTGCCACCCACGCGAGGGGGACAGGGGCCTACGAGCAGTACTTC,CATHARGTGAYEQYF
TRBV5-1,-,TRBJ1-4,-,TGCGCCAGCACGACATCGTCCACTAATGAAAAACTGTTTTTT,CASTTSSTNEKLFF
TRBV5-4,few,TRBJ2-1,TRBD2,TGTGCCAGCAGCTGGGGATCCGGGACTAGCCGACCCCCCCGTCAGTTCTTC,CASSWGSGTSRPPRQFF
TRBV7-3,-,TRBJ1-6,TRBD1,TGTGCCAGCAGCCGACAGGGTGATTCACCCCTCCACTTT,CASSRQGDSPLHF
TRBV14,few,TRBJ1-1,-,TGTGCCAGCAGCCAAATAACAGCACTCATGAACACTGAAGCTTTCTTT,CASSQITALMNTEAFF
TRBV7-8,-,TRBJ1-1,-,TGTGCCAGCATAGGGATGCCGGGGCGGTCCCCGGCTTTCTTT,CASIGMPGRSPAFF
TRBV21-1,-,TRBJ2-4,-,TGTGCCAGCAGCAAAGACTCTGGCCGCATTCAGTACTTC,CASSKDSGRIQYF
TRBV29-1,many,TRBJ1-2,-,TGCAGCGTTGTCTTCGATACAGAAGTATATGGCTACACCTTC,CSVVFDTEVYGYTF
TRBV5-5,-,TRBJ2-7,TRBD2,TGTGCCAGCAGCTTGGGACTAGCGGGGGATTACGAGCAGTACTTC,CASSLGLAGDYEQYF
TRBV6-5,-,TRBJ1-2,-,TGTGCCAGCAGACACCGACAGACAGATAGCTATGGCTACACCTTC,CASRHRQTDSYGYTF
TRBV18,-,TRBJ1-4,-,TGTGCCAGCTCTACCACGGCAACTAATGAAAAACTGTTTTTT,CASSTTATNEKLFF